The 32 T cell receptor beta chains below all came from one sample that was sequenced in a study of T cell responses to AZD1222 COVID-19 vaccine. TCRdb's table, derived via immunoSEQ multiplex PCR, lists solely in-frame clones and lacks some. The table records more than 100,000 clones, over 90% of them present only once. The sequencing used peripheral blood, collected on day 0 of AZD1222 vaccination. These TCRs come from an adult in good health.

This rearrangement joins TRBV9 to TRBJ2-3, with a possible D match to TRBD2 (5 bases). The germline V and J ends were trimmed by 5 bases and 13 bases, with 17 bases remaining between them. The length of the CDR3 is 12 residues. Germline-derived CDR1 and CDR2 are SGDLS and YYNGEE. CDR3 in DNA: TGTGCCAGCAGGGGCGAGGGAACCGGGGAGTATTTT. Protein: CASRGEGTGEYF.

The chain joins TRBV28 to TRBJ1-5; tentative D call: TRBD1 (6 bases). Trimming took off 3 bases at V and 7 bases at J, with 10 bases between the two ends. CDR3 size: 13 residues. CDR1 and CDR2 (germline): MDHEN, SYDVKM. The CDR3 loop reads CASSLLGGQPQHF. As DNA, the CDR3 is TGTGCCAGCAGTTTGCTAGGGGGACAGCCCCAGCATTTT.

The rearrangement links TRBV3-1 (or the pseudogene TRBV3-2) to TRBJ2-7; the D is unclear. The CDR3 is 13 amino acids. Germline CDR1 and CDR2: LGHDT and YNNKEL (reference sequence). The ends were cut back, 4 bases at V and 3 bases at J, with 10 bases in the middle. This chain's CDR3 is CASSLGPVYEQYF. As DNA, the CDR3 is TGTGCCAGCAGCCTCGGACCCGTCTACGAGCAGTACTTC.

V and J are TRBV11-2 and TRBJ2-7; 10 bases are shared with TRBD2. This CDR3 has 15 residues. From germline, CDR1 is SGHAT and CDR2 FQNNGV. V was clipped by 2 bases and J by 3 bases; unmatched bases: 4. The CDR3 coding sequence is TGTGCCAGCAGCTTACAAAGCGGGAGGGACTACGAGCAGTACTTC. The encoded protein is CASSLQSGRDYEQYF.

The chain employs TRBV20-1 and TRBJ2-7, with a tentative D call TRBD1 (6 bases). The CDR3 is 14 amino acids. Germline V gene data show CDR1 as DFQATT and CDR2 as SNEGSKA (reference sequence). V was cut by 3 bases and J by 0 bases, with 12 bases left in between. The CDR3 is CSASRTAVSYEQYF. The DNA for the CDR3 is TGCAGTGCTAGTCGGACAGCGGTCTCCTACGAGCAGTACTTC.

CDR3 DNA: TGTGCCAGCAGTTTCCCCGAAGTTAACTATGGCTACACCTTC. The encoded protein is CASSFPEVNYGYTF. The chain uses TRBV7-9 and TRBJ1-2, with D uncertain. V lost 6 bases to trimming and J lost 1 base, with 12 bases between them. Germline lookup yields CDR1 SEHNR and CDR2 FQNEAQ (reference sequence). There are 14 residues in the CDR3.

This clone was recorded many times. The J gene is TRBJ1-3, the V gene TRBV5-1; D unclear. The V gene's germline CDR1 is SGHRS and CDR2 YFSETQ. Deletions cut 4 bases from V and 0 bases from J, with 14 bases between. The CDR3 is 16 residues long. Here the CDR3 reads CASSPDGDRSGNTIYF. As DNA, the CDR3 is TGCGCCAGCAGCCCGGACGGGGATCGCTCTGGAAACACCATATATTTT.

The chain joins TRBV10-2 to TRBJ1-5; no clear D. CDR3 length: 12 amino acids. V lost 9 bases to trimming and J lost 1 base, with 7 bases between them. Germline CDR1 reads WSHSY; CDR2 reads SAAADI. For the CDR3, the DNA is TGCGCCAGTGGAGGGAGCAATCAGCCCCAGCATTTT. Protein product: CASGGSNQPQHF.

The rearrangement links TRBV19 to TRBJ1-5, with 8 bases matching TRBD1. This CDR3 is built from 15 residues. V trimming: 5 bases; J trimming: 1 base; junction bases outside the gene matches: 4. Germline values: CDR1 LNHDA, CDR2 SQIVND (reference sequence). The CDR3 coding sequence is TGTGCCAGTAGTCAGACAGGGGAGAGCAATCAGCCCCAGCATTTT. Its translation: CASSQTGESNQPQHF. Full variable domain (rest looked up from reference TRBV19 and TRBJ1-5): DGGITQSPKYLFRKEGQNVTLSCEQNLNHDAMYWYRQDPGQGLRLIYYSQIVNDFQKGDIAEGYSVSREKKESFPLTVTSAQKNPTAFYLCASSQTGESNQPQHFGDGTRLSIL.

The chain couples TRBV28 to TRBJ2-1; 8 positions match TRBD1. Germline-derived CDR1 and CDR2 are MDHEN and SYDVKM. The CDR3 is made up of 16 amino acids. V dropped 4 bases and J dropped 9; count of bases not matched to a gene: 14. The CDR3 region has the DNA TGTGCCAGCAGTTATACAGGGGGTAAGGCCCTGGGTGAGCAGTTCTTC. Encoded protein: CASSYTGGKALGEQFF.

J is TRBJ2-6 and V is TRBV7-3; D not resolved. V dropped 5 bases and J dropped 2 bases, with 7 bases sitting between them. Germline CDR1 SGHTA, CDR2 FQGTGA. This CDR3 spans 14 amino acids. In DNA, the CDR3 is TGTGCCAGCAGCCTATGGGCTGGGGCCAACGTCCTGACTTTC. It yields the protein CASSLWAGANVLTF.

This chain uses TRBV27 with TRBJ2-2, with no clear D. Germline lookup yields CDR1 MNHEY and CDR2 SMNVEV (reference sequence). The CDR3 contains 14 residues. V shed 7 bases and J shed 1 base, with 10 bases lying between them. The CDR3 DNA sequence: TGTGCCAGCACCCTGCGGAGGAACACCGGGGAGCTGTTTTTT. Protein sequence: CASTLRRNTGELFF.

This clone was counted a few times. The CDR3 reads CATSRVTSGGNQFF. DNA of the CDR3: TGTGCCACCAGCAGGGTGACTAGCGGGGGGAACCAGTTCTTC. The chain has TRBV15 and TRBJ2-1; 13 nucleotides line up with TRBD2. The CDR3 length is 14 residues. Germline values: CDR1 LNHNV, CDR2 YYDKDF (reference sequence). The V and J ends lost 3 bases and 13 bases, in that order; junction bases with no gene match: 6.

The chain recombines TRBV3-1 (or the pseudogene TRBV3-2) with TRBJ2-7, with a weak D call TRBD1 (5 bases). V lost 8 bases and J 2 bases, leaving 13 bases between the germline ends. Per the germline V gene, CDR1 is LGHDT and CDR2 is YNNKEL (reference sequence). The CDR3 covers 13 residues. The CDR3 loop reads CASGANNPYEQYF. CDR3 coding DNA: TGTGCCAGCGGGGCTAATAACCCCTACGAGCAGTACTTC.

The rearrangement joins TRBV5-1 to TRBJ2-7; D might be TRBD2 (5 bases). Trimming left V 4 bases short and J 7 bases short, with 12 bases between. The CDR3 is 12 amino acids. Germline-derived CDR1 and CDR2 are SGHRS and YFSETQ. CDR3 DNA: TGCGCCAGCAGCGAGGGTTCCCTGGAGCAGTACTTC. This encodes CASSEGSLEQYF.

The CDR3 loop is CASSATTSALQETQYF. The CDR3 DNA is TGTGCCAGCAGCGCGACGACTAGCGCATTACAAGAGACCCAGTACTTC. The rearrangement links TRBV7-9 to TRBJ2-5; 8 bases match TRBD2. CDR1 is SEHNR, CDR2 FQNEAQ, per germline (reference sequence). The J segment lost 2 bases and the V segment lost 5 bases, leaving 10 bases of the junction unmatched. The CDR3 totals 16 residues.

V and J are TRBV6-5 and TRBJ1-1; 7 positions match TRBD1. The CDR3 has 15 residues. Germline V lookup: CDR1 MNHEY, CDR2 SVGAGI. V shed 6 bases, J shed 2 bases, and the junction held 9 bases outside the gene matches. The CDR3 protein is CASSLMGQTNTEAFF. The CDR3 nucleotides are TGTGCCAGCAGCCTCATGGGACAGACTAACACTGAAGCTTTCTTT.

This clone has just a few counts. V usage is TRBV11-2 and J usage is TRBJ1-2; the D gene is possibly TRBD1 (5 bases). The CDR3 covers 11 residues. V was trimmed by 5 bases and J by 6 bases, leaving 7 bases between them. Germline lookup yields CDR1 SGHAT and CDR2 FQNNGV. CDR3 sequence: CASSRGNGYTF. CDR3 bases: TGTGCCAGCAGCCGGGGGAATGGCTACACCTTC.

This clone has a handful of counts. The chain joins TRBV28 to TRBJ1-1, with TRBD1 matching 7 bases. The CDR3 contains 14 residues. Germline values: CDR1 MDHEN, CDR2 SYDVKM. After removal of 6 bases from V and 7 bases from J, the junction contained 11 bases not matched to a gene. For the CDR3, the DNA is TGTGCCAGCAGCGTACCGGGACAGTTGGGTGAAGCTTTCTTT. Translated, it gives CASSVPGQLGEAFF.

The chain joins TRBV19 to TRBJ2-7; 10 nucleotides line up with TRBD2. Germline-derived CDR1 and CDR2 are LNHDA and SQIVND (reference sequence). The CDR3 contains 17 residues. The J segment lost 1 base and the V segment lost 6 bases, leaving 12 bases of the junction unmatched. CDR3 residues: CASSPSLTSGSSYEQYF. Here the CDR3 DNA reads TGTGCCAGTAGCCCTAGCCTGACTAGCGGGTCTTCCTACGAGCAGTACTTC.

The CDR3 here is CASSSAHPGGYGYTF. In nucleotides, the CDR3 is TGTGCCAGCAGCTCCGCCCACCCAGGGGGATATGGCTACACCTTC. The V call is TRBV9, the J call TRBJ1-2; 7 bases are shared with TRBD1. After removal of 4 bases from V and 5 bases from J, the junction contained 11 bases not matched to a gene. The CDR3 runs 15 residues. The germline gives CDR1 SGDLS, CDR2 YYNGEE.

The chain uses TRBV7-9 and TRBJ2-5; no clear D. The length of the CDR3 is 15 residues. V lost 0 bases, J lost 0 bases, and 8 bases lay in between. CDR1 and CDR2 from the germline V gene are SEHNR and FQNEAQ (reference sequence). CDR3 amino acids: CASSLAATYQETQYF. CDR3 coding DNA: TGTGCCAGCAGCTTAGCGGCGACATACCAAGAGACCCAGTACTTC. Full variable domain (outside the CDR3, taken from reference TRBV7-9 and TRBJ2-5): DTGVSQNPRHKITKRGQNVTFRCDPISEHNRLYWYRQTLGQGPEFLTYFQNEAQLEKSRLLSDRFSAERPKGSFSTLEIQRTEQGDSAMYLCASSLAATYQETQYFGPGTRLLVL.

This clone was detected only once. At the DNA level, this CDR3 is encoded by other sequences in the same sample as well. The CDR3, as DNA: TGCGCCAGCAGCTTGTCAGATACGCAGTATTTT. Translated: CASSLSDTQYF. The genes are TRBV5-1 and TRBJ2-3; D gene ambiguous. The CDR3 runs 11 residues. Trimming took 1 base from V and 4 from J, leaving 1 base between them. CDR1 is SGHRS, CDR2 YFSETQ, per germline.

This chain joins TRBV6-2 or TRBV6-3 and TRBJ2-7; 10 nucleotides align to TRBD1. V gave up 4 bases and J gave up 1 base; unmatched junction bases: 13. The CDR3 extends over 18 amino acids. CDR1 is MNHEY and CDR2 is SVGEGT in the germline V gene. Here the CDR3 reads CASSSLPPGTGVSYEQYF. CDR3 coding DNA: TGTGCCAGCAGTTCTCTCCCTCCCGGGACAGGGGTATCCTACGAGCAGTACTTC.

The V call is TRBV19, the J call TRBJ1-1; no definite D call. CDR1 and CDR2 (germline): LNHDA, SQIVND (reference sequence). This CDR3 is built from 17 residues. The ends were cut back, 6 bases at V and 4 bases at J, with 24 bases in the middle. The CDR3 DNA follows: TGTGCCAGTAGCCCTGAGATGTACTCCCTCACGGGCACTGAAGCTTTCTTT. This codes for CASSPEMYSLTGTEAFF.

The rearrangement joins TRBV5-6 to TRBJ1-1; no definite D call. From germline, CDR1 is SGHDT and CDR2 YYEEEE. The germline V and J ends were trimmed by 0 bases and 2 bases, with 5 bases remaining between them. There are 13 residues in the CDR3. The CDR3 is CASSLAGNTEAFF. The CDR3 DNA is TGTGCCAGCAGCTTGGCCGGTAACACTGAAGCTTTCTTT. Drawing the rest from reference TRBV5-6 and TRBJ1-1, the complete variable domain is DAGVTQSPTHLIKTRGQQVTLRCSPKSGHDTVSWYQQALGQGPQFIFQYYEEEERQRGNFPDRFSGHQFPNYSSELNVNALLLGDSALYLCASSLAGNTEAFFGQGTRLTVV.

The V gene is TRBV6-5, the J gene TRBJ1-1; D might be TRBD1 (5 bases). CDR3 size: 14 residues. V lost 2 bases, J lost 4 bases, and 11 bases lay in between. The germline V gene encodes CDR1 MNHEY and CDR2 SVGAGI. Here the CDR3 reads CASSYRSGPTEAFF. CDR3 DNA: TGTGCCAGCAGTTACAGGTCAGGGCCCACTGAAGCTTTCTTT.

The chain recombines TRBV7-8 with TRBJ2-3; TRBD2 matches at 12 bases. Germline V gives CDR1 SGHVS, CDR2 FQNEAQ. Losses at the gene ends were 4 bases for V and 0 bases for J; bases not matched to a gene: 2. The CDR3 consists of 16 residues. The CDR3 DNA reads as TGTGCCAGCAGCTCTAGCGGGGGGGCGAGCACAGATACGCAGTATTTT. Protein: CASSSSGGASTDTQYF.

This chain connects TRBV6-2 or TRBV6-3 to TRBJ2-3; D is unclear. The V gene lost 4 bases and the J gene lost 0 bases, with 11 bases spanning the gap. CDR3 length equals 15 residues. CDR1 is MNHEY, CDR2 SVGEGT, per germline. CDR3 residues: CASSSTLASTDTQYF. The CDR3 coding sequence is TGTGCCAGCAGTTCCACTTTGGCTAGCACAGATACGCAGTATTTT.

The rearrangement uses TRBV19 and TRBJ1-5; a weak D match, TRBD1 (5 bases). The CDR3 loop spans 16 amino acids. With 10 bases removed from V and 2 bases from J, the gap between germline ends came to 21 bases. Germline CDR1 reads LNHDA; CDR2 reads SQIVND (reference sequence). The CDR3 sequence: CATKKDSGGGNQPQHF. CDR3 sequence (DNA): TGTGCCACCAAGAAAGACTCGGGGGGAGGCAATCAGCCCCAGCATTTT.

The gene calls are TRBV30 and TRBJ2-1, with D possibly being TRBD2 (6 bases). The CDR3 is 12 residues long. Germline V gene lookup returns CDR1 GTSNPN and CDR2 SVGIG (reference sequence). Trimming left V 4 bases short and J 12 bases short, with 16 bases between. The CDR3 loop is CAWKHLAGPQFF. The DNA of the CDR3 is TGTGCCTGGAAACATCTGGCGGGACCGCAGTTCTTC.

V gene TRBV14 combines with J gene TRBJ2-7, with D uncertain. The CDR3 consists of 10 residues. Germline V gene sequence: CDR1 SGHDN, CDR2 FVKESK. V shed 4 bases and J shed 9 bases, with 7 bases lying between them. CDR3 protein: CASSRVGQYF. The DNA for the CDR3 is TGTGCCAGCAGCCGGGTCGGGCAGTACTTC.